These 27 T cell receptor beta chains came from one sample sequenced in a study of sequential checkpoint blockade in melanoma. Treatment specified: randomized to nivolumab then ipilimumab (arm A) or the reverse (arm B). Method: immunoSEQ multiplex PCR; TCRdb's copy keeps in-frame clones and lacks some. The sample shows around 12,000 clones, about two thirds of them seen only once. Sequencing used CD8+ T cells sorted from blood (inferred from file names), obtained from a patient given nivolumab and ipilimumab in sequence. Receptors were obtained from a human donor with melanoma.

The V gene is TRBV30, the J gene TRBJ1-2, with D possibly being TRBD1 (5 bases). Germline V gene sequence: CDR1 GTSNPN, CDR2 SVGIG (reference sequence). The ends were cut back, 0 bases at V and 10 bases at J, with 12 bases in the middle. The CDR3 totals 12 residues. CDR3 in DNA: TGTGCCTGGAGTGTAGGGGTACCCCTCTACACCTTC. Its protein is CAWSVGVPLYTF.

The V and J genes are TRBV2 and TRBJ2-1; D may be TRBD2 (6 bases). This CDR3 contains 15 residues. CDR1 is SNHLY, CDR2 FYNNEI, per germline. V lost 2 bases to trimming and J lost 0 bases, with 8 bases between them. The CDR3 here is CASSELAVSYNEQFF. The CDR3 coding sequence is TGTGCCAGCAGTGAATTAGCGGTCTCCTACAATGAGCAGTTCTTC. Looking up the rest from reference TRBV2 and TRBJ2-1 gives the full variable domain: EPEVTQTPSHQVTQMGQEVILRCVPISNHLYFYWYRQILGQKVEFLVSFYNNEISEKSEIFDDQFSVERPDGSNFTLKIRSTKLEDSAMYFCASSELAVSYNEQFFGPGTRLTVL.

This clone was counted a few times. This chain uses TRBV7-9 with TRBJ2-3; no firm D call. Germline loops: CDR1 SEHNR, CDR2 FQNEAQ (reference sequence). Trimming shortened V by 5 bases and J by 1 base, and 10 bases separated the two germline ends. This CDR3 has 14 residues. The CDR3 loop reads CASSPWQGTDTQYF. The CDR3 DNA follows: TGTGCCAGCAGCCCCTGGCAGGGCACAGATACGCAGTATTTT.

This clone was seen only a few times. This chain joins TRBV6-1 and TRBJ2-2; 10 positions match TRBD2. The V gene's germline CDR1 is MNHNS and CDR2 SASEGT. Trimming cost V 11 bases and J 7 bases; bases outside gene matches: 10. The CDR3 runs to 14 residues. CDR3 nucleotides: TGTGCCGGACATAGCGGGGGGCGGGGCGGGGAGCTGTTTTTT. Its protein is CAGHSGGRGGELFF.

By share, this clone ranks as large (0.1 to 1%). The chain joins TRBV11-2 to TRBJ2-6; D gene uncertain. There are 13 residues in the CDR3. Between the trimmed V and J ends, which lost 6 bases and 2 bases, there was a span of 5 bases. CDR1 and CDR2 (germline): SGHAT, FQNNGV. The CDR3 DNA sequence: TGTGCCAGCAGTCTACCTGGGGCCAACGTCCTGACTTTC. Protein product: CASSLPGANVLTF.

The CDR3 reads CASSQGFMGQWTYEQYF. The CDR3 DNA reads TGCGCCAGCAGCCAAGGATTTATGGGACAGTGGACCTACGAGCAGTACTTC. The rearrangement joins TRBV4-1 to TRBJ2-7, with 7 bases matching TRBD1. The CDR3 spans 17 residues. With V trimmed by 1 base and J by 2 bases, 11 bases remained unmatched. CDR1 and CDR2 from the germline V gene are MGHRA and YSYEKL.

This chain joins TRBV19 and TRBJ2-6; TRBD1 matches at 7 bases. Unmatched junction bases numbered 11, after V lost 3 bases and J lost 0 bases. Germline CDR1 is LNHDA and CDR2 is SQIVND (reference sequence). CDR3 size: 19 residues. The DNA for the CDR3 is TGTGCCAGTAGTATCCACTACCGGTCAGGGGGCTCTGGGGCCAACGTCCTGACTTTC. Translated: CASSIHYRSGGSGANVLTF. Looking up the rest from reference TRBV19 and TRBJ2-6 gives the full variable domain: DGGITQSPKYLFRKEGQNVTLSCEQNLNHDAMYWYRQDPGQGLRLIYYSQIVNDFQKGDIAEGYSVSREKKESFPLTVTSAQKNPTAFYLCASSIHYRSGGSGANVLTFGAGSRLTVL.

This clone appeared a few times. V and J are TRBV11-2 and TRBJ2-7; no definite D call. Germline V CDR1 and CDR2: SGHAT, FQNNGV. V lost 5 bases and J 3 bases, leaving 11 bases between the germline ends. The CDR3 has 13 amino acids. DNA for the CDR3: TGTGCCAGCAGCCCCGGCGGCAGCTACGAGCAGTACTTC. It encodes CASSPGGSYEQYF.

This clone was observed a handful of times. This chain joins TRBV9 and TRBJ2-2; D possibly corresponds to TRBD2 (7 bases). The V gene's germline CDR1 is SGDLS and CDR2 YYNGEE. The CDR3 is made up of 16 amino acids. V was trimmed by 4 bases and J by 0 bases, leaving 13 bases between them. CDR3 DNA sequence: TGTGCCAGCAGCCTCCGGGGGGCGGCGAACACCGGGGAGCTGTTTTTT. This codes for CASSLRGAANTGELFF.

V is TRBV6-6 and J is TRBJ2-2; TRBD1 matches 7 bases. The ends lost 5 bases at V and 0 bases at J; junction bases unmatched: 3. The CDR3 is made up of 15 amino acids. Germline V gene data show CDR1 as MNHNY and CDR2 as SVGAGI (reference sequence). The CDR3 protein is CASSRQGANTGELFF. Here the CDR3 DNA reads TGTGCCAGCAGTCGACAGGGCGCGAACACCGGGGAGCTGTTTTTT.

The gene calls are TRBV29-1 and TRBJ1-2; 8 nucleotides match TRBD1. This CDR3 contains 13 residues. The V gene's germline CDR1 is SQVTM and CDR2 ANQGSEA. The J segment lost 3 bases and the V segment lost 4 bases, leaving 4 bases of the junction unmatched. The CDR3 protein is CSVVAGGDYGYTF. Written as DNA, the CDR3 is TGCAGCGTTGTTGCAGGGGGCGACTATGGCTACACCTTC.

The V and J genes are TRBV29-1 and TRBJ2-1, with 7 nucleotides matching TRBD1. Germline V gives CDR1 SQVTM, CDR2 ANQGSEA. This CDR3 is 12 amino acids long. Trimming removed 8 bases from V and 9 bases from J; junction bases left unmatched: 10. The CDR3 here is CSIYRGIGEQFF. The DNA of the CDR3 is TGCAGCATATACAGGGGTATCGGTGAGCAGTTCTTC.

V gene TRBV7-9 combines with J gene TRBJ2-2; maybe TRBD1 (5 bases). Germline V gene data show CDR1 as SEHNR and CDR2 as FQNEAQ (reference sequence). The CDR3 loop spans 16 amino acids. The ends were cut back, 8 bases at V and 0 bases at J, with 16 bases in the middle. CDR3 in DNA: TGTGCCAGCCCGACGACCAGGGTACCGAACACCGGGGAGCTGTTTTTT. Its protein is CASPTTRVPNTGELFF.

This sequence joins TRBV27 and TRBJ1-2; D possibly corresponds to TRBD1 (5 bases). This CDR3 has 12 amino acids. Trimming pared 7 bases from V and 8 bases from J, leaving 14 bases between. CDR1 is MNHEY and CDR2 is SMNVEV in the germline V gene (reference sequence). The CDR3 here is CASTTGSAGYTF. CDR3 DNA sequence: TGTGCCAGCACCACAGGTTCGGCGGGCTACACCTTC.

The CDR3 loop is CASSSGQDSSYEQYF. As DNA, the CDR3 is TGTGCCAGCAGCTCGGGACAGGACAGCTCCTACGAGCAGTACTTC. The chain carries TRBV7-9 and TRBJ2-5; 8 nucleotides agree with TRBD1. The tail of the sequence fits TRBJ2-7 better, so the J call may be wrong. Germline CDR1 reads SEHNR; CDR2 reads FQNEAQ (reference sequence). This CDR3 comprises 15 residues.

This clone was seen just once. The junction shows a germline mismatch at one end, possibly a read error. This chain links TRBV7-2 with TRBJ2-7; 10 nucleotides agree with TRBD2. This CDR3 spans 15 amino acids. Germline V gene lookup returns CDR1 SGHTA and CDR2 FQGNSA. Here the CDR3 DNA reads TGTGCCAGCAGCCTAGCGGGGGCCCTGTCCTACGAGCAGTACTTC. This gives the protein CASSLAGALSYEQYF. Full variable domain (missing parts from reference TRBV7-2 and TRBJ2-7): GAGVSQSPSNKVTEKGKDVELRCDPISGHTALYWYRQSLGQGLEFLIYFQGNSAPDKSGLPSDRFSAERTGGSVSTLTIQRTQQEDSAVYLCASSLAGALSYEQYFGPGTRLTVT.

This clone was counted a few times. The chain employs TRBV19 and TRBJ1-1; 8 nucleotides match TRBD1. The length of the CDR3 is 13 residues. The germline V gene encodes CDR1 LNHDA and CDR2 SQIVND (reference sequence). Trimming removed 6 bases from V and 5 bases from J; junction bases left unmatched: 5. The CDR3 is CASRDRVRTEAFF. The CDR3 nucleotides are TGTGCCAGTAGGGACAGGGTAAGGACTGAAGCTTTCTTT.

The chain links TRBV27 to TRBJ2-7; 9 bases align to TRBD2. The CDR3 is 14 residues long. Germline CDR1 is MNHEY and CDR2 is SMNVEV (reference sequence). The V segment lost 6 bases and the J segment 7 bases; nucleotides outside the gene matches: 10. DNA for the CDR3: TGTGCCAGCAGCGTAGGGGCGGGGGGGCTAGAGCAGTACTTC. Protein product: CASSVGAGGLEQYF.

This clone was counted a few times. The chain has TRBV4-3 and TRBJ2-7, with 11 bases matching TRBD1. Germline V CDR1 and CDR2: LGHNA, YSLEER. The length of the CDR3 is 16 residues. The ends lost 4 bases at V and 7 bases at J; junction bases unmatched: 12. CDR3 in DNA: TGCGCCAGCAGCCCTTACACCGGGACAGGGGGAGGAGAGCAGTACTTC. Translation: CASSPYTGTGGGEQYF.

The chain combines TRBV19 with TRBJ2-5; TRBD1 agrees at 9 bases. CDR3 length equals 17 residues. Trimming at V came to 2 bases and at J to 7 bases, leaving 14 bases not matched to a gene. Germline V gives CDR1 LNHDA, CDR2 SQIVND (reference sequence). The CDR3 DNA is TGTGCCAGTAGTATAATGGGGGGACAGGGCCGAGCGGGGACCCAGTACTTC. It codes for CASSIMGGQGRAGTQYF.

The gene calls are TRBV29-1 and TRBJ2-1, with D perhaps TRBD1 (6 bases). V lost 6 bases and J 1 base, leaving 25 bases between the germline ends. The CDR3 extends over 18 amino acids. Germline values: CDR1 SQVTM, CDR2 ANQGSEA. CDR3 sequence (DNA): TGCAGCGTCCTCAACCTCCAGGGGCTAGGACTGTCCTACAATGAGCAGTTCTTC. Translated, it gives CSVLNLQGLGLSYNEQFF.

There are a few counts of this clone. This sequence is one base from a far larger clone and is likely a read error. The sample holds other DNA sequences that translate to the same CDR3. The chain uses TRBV9 and TRBJ2-7; tentative D call: TRBD2 (7 bases). The CDR3 sequence is 14 residues long. V dropped 0 bases and J dropped 7 bases, with 14 bases sitting between them. Germline assignment: CDR1 SGDLS and CDR2 YYNGEE. CDR3 sequence reads: CASSVGAGGLEQYF. CDR3 coding DNA: TGTGCCAGCAGCGTAGGGGCCGGGGGGCTAGAGCAGTACTTC.

The chain is built from TRBV11-2 and TRBJ2-7, with TRBD1 as a possible D gene (5 bases). Per germline, CDR1 SGHAT and CDR2 FQNNGV. The V end lost 5 bases, the J end lost 3 bases, and 11 bases lay between the germline ends. The CDR3 totals 13 residues. As DNA, the CDR3 is TGTGCCAGCAGCCCGGACACCCACTACGAGCAGTACTTC. Residues: CASSPDTHYEQYF.

With respect to this clone: Germline is not matched at one junction end, which may reflect a read error. V is TRBV5-1 and J is TRBJ2-3; weak D call: TRBD1 (5 bases). This CDR3 has 12 amino acids. CDR1 is SGHRS, CDR2 YFSETQ, per germline. CDR3 in DNA: TGCGCCAGCAGCATTAACACAGGTACGCAGTATTTT. It encodes CASSINTGTQYF.

This chain's CDR3 is CASSLDGWSSYNEQFF. The CDR3 nucleotides are TGCGCCAGCAGCTTGGACGGGTGGAGCTCCTACAATGAGCAGTTCTTC. This rearrangement joins TRBV5-1 to TRBJ2-1; no clear D gene. The germline V and J ends were trimmed by 0 bases and 0 bases, with 10 bases remaining between them. The V gene's germline CDR1 is SGHRS and CDR2 YFSETQ. CDR3 size: 16 residues.

Sample share makes this clone medium-sized (0.01 to 0.1%). As DNA, the CDR3 is TGTGCCAGCTCCCGCACCTCCTTGAACGAGGAGCCTAATGAAAAACTGTTTTTT. Residues: CASSRTSLNEEPNEKLFF. The rearrangement links TRBV18 to TRBJ1-4; D is undetermined. V lost 6 bases to trimming and J lost 3 bases, with 23 bases between them. CDR3 size: 18 residues. The V gene's germline CDR1 is KGHSH and CDR2 LQKENI.

This clone has just one count. The V and J genes are TRBV5-1 and TRBJ2-7, with 11 bases fitting TRBD1. Per the germline V gene, CDR1 is SGHRS and CDR2 is YFSETQ. V was pared by 0 bases and J by 6 bases, with 2 bases of the junction left unmatched. This CDR3 has 14 amino acids. This chain's CDR3 is CASSLGTGGFEQYF. The CDR3 nucleotides read TGCGCCAGCAGCTTGGGGACAGGGGGCTTCGAGCAGTACTTC.